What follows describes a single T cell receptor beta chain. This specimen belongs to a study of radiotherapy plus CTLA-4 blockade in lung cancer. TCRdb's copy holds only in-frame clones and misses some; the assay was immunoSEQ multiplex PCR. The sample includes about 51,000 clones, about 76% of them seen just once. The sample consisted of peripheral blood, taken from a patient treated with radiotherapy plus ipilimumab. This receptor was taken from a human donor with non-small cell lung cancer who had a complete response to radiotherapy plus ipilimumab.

The CDR3 nucleotides are TGTGCCACCAGCATGGACAACTACGAGCAGTACTTC. It yields the protein CATSMDNYEQYF. J is TRBJ2-7 and V is TRBV15; a weak D match, TRBD1 (5 bases). The V end lost 4 bases, the J end lost 3 bases, and 7 bases lay between the germline ends. Germline V gene data show CDR1 as LNHNV and CDR2 as YYDKDF (reference sequence). The CDR3 spans 12 residues. Full variable domain (outside the CDR3, taken from reference TRBV15 and TRBJ2-7): DAMVIQNPRYQVTQFGKPVTLSCSQTLNHNVMYWYQQKSSQAPKLLFHYYDKDFNNEADTPDNFQSRRPNTSFCFLDIRSPGLGDTAMYLCATSMDNYEQYFGPGTRLTVT.